This T cell receptor beta chain was profiled in a study of blood T cell repertoires in COVID-19 (dated by TCRdb to the early 2020s). About the full investigation: Samples from collaborators originated in the United States, Italy and Spain and spanned both the acute and convalescent phases of COVID-19. The material from the prospective study consisted of cDNA or gDNA derived from T cells, B-cell-depleted T cells, or PBMCs. Deeply sampled blood TCRbeta repertoires from subjects exposed to, actively infected with, or recovered from COVID-19 were included in the dataset. The repertoires were made available in a free public database intended to serve as a resource for research on the immune response to SARS-CoV-2. The samples were drawn from two sources: the first 160 participants of the ongoing ImmuneRACE study, and 1,200 or so subjects contributed by 6 global collaborators. A de-identified subject ID, COVID-19 status, age in years and sex were almost always included in the sample metadata. HLA class I and class II types, where available, came from metadata supplied by the sample provider rather than from assay-based typing. What the study reported, not specific to this receptor: The amount of clinical and demographic metadata varied by source and participant and was provided uncurated.

As concerns this clone: Its recognized antigen is unknown. Base qualities are not at hand, and no much larger clone is one base apart.

Each collaborating institution followed its own protocols to collect whole blood in K2EDTA tubes. For TCRbeta analysis, collaborator samples were shipped as frozen whole blood, as isolated PBMCs, or as DNA extracted from either sample type. The CDR3 starts with the cysteine, ends with the phenylalanine, and has 16 residues. Only CDR3 DNA is held: 48 bases, read in frame from base 1. CDR1 and CDR2 (SGHTA, FQGTGA) derive from the germline V gene. Trimmed from V: 5 bases; trimmed from J: 0 bases; junction bases lacking a gene match: 6. TCRbeta CDR3 regions were amplified from genomic DNA using the immunoSEQ Assay, a bias-controlled multiplex PCR. In the original analysis: Nucleated cell counts per sample were estimated from amplification of reference gene primers within the assay. To quantify the absolute abundance of each unique TCRbeta CDR3 rearrangement, sequence reads were collapsed and filtered. For each sample, productive Simpson clonality was calculated as the square root of Simpson's diversity index over productive rearrangements. The immuneACCESS repertoire file appears here via TCRdb, limited to in-frame rearrangements. These files lack a portion of the clones; in checked studies, under half of the deficit traces to unresolved V genes, and the cause of the others is not known. The V and J calls and the clone size are those of that table, but D and trimming were determined from the DNA. This sample has approximately 140,000 clones in its table, and approximately 80% of those were observed once. Roughly 15% of the sample belongs to the ten largest clones.

The sequence was obtained from a man aged 50 or older with acute or convalescent COVID-19. The sequenced sample was peripheral blood. Recombination linked TRBV7-3 to TRBJ2-1, and 8 junction bases match TRBD2. Here is the DNA: TGTGCCAGCAGCACAAGCGGGGGATCCTCCTACAATGAGCAGTTCTTC. Translation gives CASSTSGGSSYNEQFF.